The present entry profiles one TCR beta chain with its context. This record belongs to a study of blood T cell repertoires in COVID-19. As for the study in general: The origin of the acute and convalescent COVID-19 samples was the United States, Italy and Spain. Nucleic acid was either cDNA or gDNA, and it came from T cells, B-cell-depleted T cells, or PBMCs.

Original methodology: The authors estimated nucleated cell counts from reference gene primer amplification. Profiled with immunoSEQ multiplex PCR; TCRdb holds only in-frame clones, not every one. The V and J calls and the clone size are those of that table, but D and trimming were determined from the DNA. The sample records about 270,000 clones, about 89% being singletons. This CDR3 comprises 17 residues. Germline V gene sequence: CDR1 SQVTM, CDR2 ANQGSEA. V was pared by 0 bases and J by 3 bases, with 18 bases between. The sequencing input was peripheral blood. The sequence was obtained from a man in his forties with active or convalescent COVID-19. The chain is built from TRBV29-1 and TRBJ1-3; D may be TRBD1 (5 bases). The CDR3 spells CSVEDSGVGLYGNTIYF. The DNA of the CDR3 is TGCAGCGTTGAAGATTCGGGGGTAGGGTTGTATGGAAACACCATATATTTT. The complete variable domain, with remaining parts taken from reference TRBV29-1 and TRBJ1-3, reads SAVISQKPSRDICQRGTSLTIQCQVDSQVTMMFWYRQQPGQSLTLIATANQGSEATYESGFVIDKFPISRPNLTFSTLTVSNMSPEDSSIYLCSVEDSGVGLYGNTIYFGEGSWLTVV.